This TCR beta chain appears in the sequencing data of a study of PD-L1 blockade in urothelial cancer. Study context: Patients initiated atezolizumab in about 2014 at 1,200 mg intravenously every 3 weeks. Analyses used blood from 3 weeks (second dose) and 6 weeks after treatment start.

CDR1 is SGHVS, CDR2 FQNEAQ, per germline. V lost 8 bases and J 3 bases, leaving 10 bases between the germline ends. This CDR3 spans 13 amino acids. The sample's time point: peripheral blood 6 weeks after treatment start. Each PCR reaction had synthetic TCR analog templates spiked into it. Libraries were prepared by immunoSEQ multiplex PCR; TCRdb keeps only in-frame clonotypes and omits some of them. The sample contains fewer than 50,000 clones, around nine tenths of which appear only once. The source of this sequence is a man in his sixties with urothelial cancer. The specimen was PBMCs, collected around atezolizumab (anti-PD-L1) treatment. The chain uses TRBV7-8 and TRBJ2-2, with D possibly matching TRBD2 (5 bases). The CDR3 reads CASGSLDTGELFF. In nucleotides, the CDR3 is TGTGCCAGCGGATCACTAGACACCGGGGAGCTGTTTTTT.